This T cell receptor (beta chain) is drawn from a study of PD-1 blockade in classical Hodgkin lymphoma. Noted time point: cycle 4 day 1 (C4D1), after six to seven weeks of nivolumab. Each patient's relapse followed autologous stem cell transplantation, and brentuximab vedotin exposure varied. Complete response, partial response or progressive disease was recorded as best response. The V end was cut by 0 bases, the J end by 1 base, with 10 bases between. The CDR3 has 15 amino acids. Germline V gives CDR1 SGHTS, CDR2 YDEGEE. Only in-frame clones appear in the TCRdb table, and some are missing; sequencing was by immunoSEQ multiplex PCR. Found here are about 64,000 clones, just over 90% of them singletons; the top ten hold around 8%.

This rearrangement joins TRBV5-8 to TRBJ2-5, with TRBD2 as a possible D gene (5 bases). The sequencing used peripheral blood mononuclear cells (PBMCs), collected before the fourth cycle of nivolumab. This sequence was found in a human donor with classical Hodgkin lymphoma. The CDR3 coding sequence is TGTGCCAGCAGCTTGGTCCGGGGTCTCCAAGAGACCCAGTACTTC. Its translation: CASSLVRGLQETQYF. Looking up the rest from reference TRBV5-8 and TRBJ2-5 gives the full variable domain: EAGVTQSPTHLIKTRGQQATLRCSPISGHTSVYWYQQALGLGLQFLLWYDEGEERNRGNFPPRFSGRQFPNYSSELNVNALELEDSALYLCASSLVRGLQETQYFGPGTRLLVL.